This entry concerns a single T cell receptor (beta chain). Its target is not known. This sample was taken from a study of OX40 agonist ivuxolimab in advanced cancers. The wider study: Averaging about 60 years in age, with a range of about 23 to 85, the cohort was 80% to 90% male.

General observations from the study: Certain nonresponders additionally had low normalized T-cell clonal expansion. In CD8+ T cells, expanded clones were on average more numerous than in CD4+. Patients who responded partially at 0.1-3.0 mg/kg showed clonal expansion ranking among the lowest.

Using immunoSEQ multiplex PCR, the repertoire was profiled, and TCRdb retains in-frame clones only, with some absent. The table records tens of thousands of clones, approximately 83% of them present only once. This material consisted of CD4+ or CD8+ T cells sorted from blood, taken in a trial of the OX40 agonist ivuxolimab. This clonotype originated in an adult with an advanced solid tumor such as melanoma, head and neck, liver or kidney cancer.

The CDR3 loop is CASTCAQASPYEQYF. The CDR3 bases are TGTGCCAGTACGTGTGCCCAGGCTAGTCCCTACGAGCAGTACTTC. J is TRBJ2-5 and V is TRBV19; D is uncertain. The end of the DNA aligns better with TRBJ2-7, so the J call may be wrong. This CDR3 has 15 amino acids. The germline V gene has CDR1 LNHDA and CDR2 SQIVND (reference sequence).